The 16 T cell receptor beta chains below were found in one sample sequenced in a study of blood T cell repertoires in COVID-19. The data were produced by immunoSEQ multiplex PCR, yet TCRdb's version contains in-frame clones alone and is incomplete. The table records 330,000 or so clones, 80% to 90% of them present only once. Sequences were obtained from PBMCs or T cells enriched from blood (not recorded which). Receptor source: a man aged 35 to 55 in a cohort exposed to, infected with or recovered from COVID-19 (not recorded which).

This clone was seen a single time. J is TRBJ2-5 and V is TRBV18; D is unresolved. The CDR3 is 14 residues long. In germline, CDR1 is KGHSH, CDR2 LQKENI. With 3 bases removed from V and 2 bases from J, the gap between germline ends came to 10 bases. This CDR3 reads CASSPLDLQETQYF. The CDR3 nucleotides read TGTGCCAGCTCACCGCTTGACTTACAAGAGACCCAGTACTTC. Filled out from reference TRBV18 and TRBJ2-5, the complete variable domain reads NAGVMQNPRHLVRRRGQEARLRCSPMKGHSHVYWYRQLPEEGLKFMVYLQKENIIDESGMPKERFSAEFPKEGPSILRIQQVVRGDSAAYFCASSPLDLQETQYFGPGTRLLVL.

CDR3 region: CASSLARTGGLDEQFF. CDR3 nucleotide sequence: TGTGCCAGCAGCTTAGCTCGGACAGGGGGCTTGGATGAGCAGTTCTTC. J is TRBJ2-1 and V is TRBV7-8; the match to TRBD1 covers 11 bases. The length of the CDR3 is 16 residues. Germline assignment: CDR1 SGHVS and CDR2 FQNEAQ. V trimming: 0 bases; J trimming: 8 bases; junction bases outside the gene matches: 6.

The J gene is TRBJ1-2, the V gene TRBV2; 9 bases are a match to TRBD1. CDR1 is SNHLY, CDR2 FYNNEI, per germline. After removal of 5 bases from V and 4 bases from J, the junction contained 8 bases not matched to a gene. The CDR3 sequence is 15 residues long. Here the CDR3 DNA reads TGTGCCAGCAGTCCACGGACAGGGGAACTCTATGGCTACACCTTC. It is translated as CASSPRTGELYGYTF.

V is TRBV30 and J is TRBJ1-4, with unresolved D. Trimming cost V 3 bases and J 8 bases, with 7 bases left between them. In germline, CDR1 is GTSNPN, CDR2 SVGIG (reference sequence). This CDR3 has 11 amino acids. This CDR3 reads CAWSPREKLFF. CDR3 in DNA: TGTGCCTGGAGCCCGAGGGAAAAACTGTTTTTT.

CDR3 sequence: CASSLQGSNEKLFF. The DNA of the CDR3 is TGTGCCAGCTCACTACAGGGTTCTAATGAAAAACTGTTTTTT. The genes are TRBV18 and TRBJ1-4, with a weak D call TRBD1 (6 bases). The CDR3 is 14 residues long. Between the trimmed V and J ends, which lost 4 bases and 3 bases, there was a span of 9 bases. Germline CDR1 reads KGHSH; CDR2 reads LQKENI.

The chain couples TRBV18 to TRBJ1-2; unclear D gene. CDR3 length equals 12 residues. In germline, CDR1 is KGHSH, CDR2 LQKENI. The V end was cut by 2 bases, the J end by 5 bases, with 6 bases between. The CDR3 sequence is CASSPSGYGYTF. The CDR3, as DNA: TGTGCCAGCTCACCATCGGGTTATGGCTACACCTTC.

The gene calls are TRBV18 and TRBJ2-2; D perhaps matches TRBD1 (5 bases). Trimming took off 1 base at V and 6 bases at J, with 12 bases between the two ends. The CDR3 spans 15 residues. Germline CDR1 KGHSH, CDR2 LQKENI. For the CDR3, the DNA is TGTGCCAGCTCACCACGGACATCGGGCGCCGGGGAGCTGTTTTTT. It is translated as CASSPRTSGAGELFF.

This clone appeared once. This chain joins TRBV24-1 and TRBJ1-5; D unclear. Germline lookup yields CDR1 KGHDR and CDR2 SFDVKD. Trimming removed 4 bases at V and 5 bases at J, with 11 bases between. The CDR3 spans 14 residues. CDR3 nucleotide sequence: TGTGCCACCAGTGACACACGGGTAGATCAGCCCCAGCATTTT. Translated: CATSDTRVDQPQHF.

This clone was seen a single time. The chain links TRBV28 to TRBJ2-5, with D tentatively TRBD2 (6 bases). The V end was cut by 5 bases, the J end by 5 bases, with 15 bases between. The CDR3 loop spans 14 amino acids. Germline V gene lookup returns CDR1 MDHEN and CDR2 SYDVKM. The CDR3 coding sequence is TGTGCCAGCAGTGGCGGCTGGCTAGCGGAGACCCAGTACTTC. Translated: CASSGGWLAETQYF.

The genes are TRBV30 and TRBJ1-2; D is unresolved. CDR1 is GTSNPN and CDR2 is SVGIG in the germline V gene (reference sequence). Trimming left V 2 bases short and J 8 bases short, with 24 bases between. This CDR3 has 16 amino acids. Here the CDR3 DNA reads TGTGCCTGGAGTTCCGGCACTTACCCTAGGATTGGGGGCTACACCTTC. Protein: CAWSSGTYPRIGGYTF.

The chain is built from TRBV2 and TRBJ2-2; 8 bases are shared with TRBD1. In germline, CDR1 is SNHLY, CDR2 FYNNEI. J gave up 6 bases and V 10 bases, and 4 bases lay outside the gene matches. The CDR3 is made up of 12 amino acids. The CDR3 loop is CATQGAPGELFF. CDR3 bases: TGTGCCACCCAGGGGGCTCCCGGGGAGCTGTTTTTT.

This sequence joins TRBV6-2 or TRBV6-3 and TRBJ2-1, with 7 bases lining up with TRBD1. Trimming at V came to 2 bases and at J to 2 bases, leaving 6 bases not matched to a gene. This CDR3 spans 16 amino acids. Germline values: CDR1 MNHEY, CDR2 SVGEGT. The CDR3, as DNA: TGTGCCAGCAGTTACATCGGACAGGCCCCCTACAATGAGCAGTTCTTC. Encoded protein: CASSYIGQAPYNEQFF.

The V and J genes are TRBV5-1 and TRBJ2-2, with 8 positions matching TRBD1. CDR1 SGHRS and CDR2 YFSETQ come from the germline V gene. This CDR3 is 16 amino acids long. Trimming removed 2 bases from V and 5 bases from J; junction bases left unmatched: 8. The DNA of the CDR3 is TGCGCCAGCAGCTTCGACAGGGGAAAAGGGACCGGGGAGCTGTTTTTT. Protein: CASSFDRGKGTGELFF.

The chain recombines TRBV7-2 with TRBJ2-5; 8 nucleotides line up with TRBD1. CDR1 is SGHTA, CDR2 FQGNSA, per germline. After removal of 1 base from V and 5 bases from J, the junction contained 9 bases not matched to a gene. CDR3 length equals 16 residues. In DNA form, the CDR3 reads TGTGCCAGCAGCTTAGTTCGGCAGGGGGCGGGGGAGACCCAGTACTTC. This sequence encodes CASSLVRQGAGETQYF.

The V call is TRBV28, the J call TRBJ2-4; D uncertain. This CDR3 contains 15 residues. V was cut by 6 bases and J by 0 bases, with 12 bases left in between. The germline V gene encodes CDR1 MDHEN and CDR2 SYDVKM. This chain's CDR3 is CASRDDTLAKNIQYF. The CDR3 DNA reads TGTGCCAGCAGAGACGACACTCTAGCCAAAAACATTCAGTACTTC.

Points on this clone: The sample holds other DNA sequences that translate to the same CDR3. The genes are TRBV7-2 and TRBJ2-7; possible D gene TRBD1, 5 bases. The CDR3 runs to 12 residues. The ends were cut back, 5 bases at V and 3 bases at J, with 8 bases in the middle. The germline V gene encodes CDR1 SGHTA and CDR2 FQGNSA. DNA for the CDR3: TGTGCCAGCAGCCTGGACATCTACGAGCAGTACTTC. Translated: CASSLDIYEQYF.